Listed below are T cell receptor beta chains from one sample, sequenced in a study of PD-1 blockade in classical Hodgkin lymphoma. Repertoires were generated with immunoSEQ multiplex PCR, while TCRdb's copy carries only in-frame clones and drops some. The profile shows approximately 50,000 clones, approximately 70% of them singletons. The sample was peripheral blood mononuclear cells (PBMCs), taken before the second cycle of nivolumab. Receptors originate from a human donor with classical Hodgkin lymphoma. CDR3s include the opening cysteine and the closing phenylalanine or tryptophan. A D gene is named only where the DNA matches it firmly. Size is stated for part of the rows, as once, few or many counts, or as a class when the clone is expanded.

cdr3_aa: CASSQEPGAGEQYF; cdr3_nt: TGTGCCAGCAGTCAAGAACCGGGGGCAGGCGAGCAGTACTTC; clone_size: -; d_call: -; v_call: TRBV7-9; j_call: TRBJ2-7
cdr3_aa: CASSFSGSNNEQFF; cdr3_nt: TGTGCCAGCAGTTTCAGTGGCAGCAACAATGAGCAGTTCTTC; clone_size: -; d_call: -; v_call: TRBV28; j_call: TRBJ2-1
cdr3_aa: CASSLRADTQYF; cdr3_nt: TGTGCCAGCAGTTTGAGGGCAGATACGCAGTATTTT; clone_size: -; d_call: -; v_call: TRBV28; j_call: TRBJ2-3
cdr3_aa: CASSLGGLLEQYF; cdr3_nt: TGTGCCAGCAGCTTAGGGGGGCTCCTCGAGCAGTACTTC; clone_size: -; d_call: -; v_call: TRBV7-2; j_call: TRBJ2-7
cdr3_aa: CASIGTGSNEQFF; cdr3_nt: TGTGCCAGCATCGGGACAGGGTCGAATGAGCAGTTCTTC; clone_size: -; d_call: TRBD1; v_call: TRBV5-8; j_call: TRBJ2-1
cdr3_aa: CASVPGTGGFEAFF; cdr3_nt: TGCGCCAGCGTTCCGGGGACAGGGGGCTTTGAGGCTTTCTTT; clone_size: -; d_call: TRBD1; v_call: TRBV5-1; j_call: TRBJ1-1
cdr3_aa: CASSLSPPLGKGPLRNTIYF; cdr3_nt: TGTGCCAGCAGTTTATCCCCCCCTCTAGGTAAGGGGCCGCTGCGAAACACCATATATTTT; clone_size: once; d_call: -; v_call: TRBV27; j_call: TRBJ1-3
cdr3_aa: CAWTVAGGSQETQYF; cdr3_nt: TGTGCCTGGACCGTAGCGGGAGGATCCCAAGAGACCCAGTACTTC; clone_size: -; d_call: TRBD2; v_call: TRBV30; j_call: TRBJ2-5
cdr3_aa: CASSGLKGQVGNGYTF; cdr3_nt: TGCGCCAGCAGTGGGCTTAAAGGACAGGTCGGGAACGGCTACACCTTC; clone_size: few; d_call: TRBD1; v_call: TRBV10-2; j_call: TRBJ1-2
cdr3_aa: CSVELQGAAGAFF; cdr3_nt: TGCAGCGTTGAACTCCAGGGGGCAGCGGGAGCTTTCTTT; clone_size: -; d_call: TRBD1; v_call: TRBV29-1; j_call: TRBJ1-1
cdr3_aa: CASSLTPRTSGYEQYF; cdr3_nt: TGTGCCAGCAGCCTTACCCCTCGGACTAGTGGGTACGAGCAGTACTTC; clone_size: few; d_call: TRBD2; v_call: TRBV27; j_call: TRBJ2-7
cdr3_aa: CASSLDPLSGELFF; cdr3_nt: TGTGCCAGCAGCTTAGATCCTCTATCCGGGGAGCTGTTTTTT; clone_size: few; d_call: -; v_call: TRBV7-9; j_call: TRBJ2-2
cdr3_aa: CASSSTGTGHYGYTF; cdr3_nt: TGTGCCAGCAGTTCCACCGGGACAGGCCACTATGGCTACACCTTC; clone_size: -; d_call: TRBD1; v_call: TRBV6-5; j_call: TRBJ1-2
cdr3_aa: CASSMGTSGIRTDTQYF; cdr3_nt: TGTGCCAGTAGTATGGGGACTAGCGGGATACGCACAGATACGCAGTATTTT; clone_size: -; d_call: TRBD2; v_call: TRBV19; j_call: TRBJ2-3
cdr3_aa: CASSYSPDQPQHF; cdr3_nt: TGTGCCAGCAGTTACTCCCCCGATCAGCCCCAGCATTTT; clone_size: -; d_call: -; v_call: TRBV6-5; j_call: TRBJ1-5
cdr3_aa: CASTDHRSGYTF; cdr3_nt: TGTGCCAGTACCGACCATCGTAGTGGCTACACCTTC; clone_size: once; d_call: -; v_call: TRBV19; j_call: TRBJ1-2
cdr3_aa: CASSEALPAEYSGANVLTF; cdr3_nt: TGTGCCAGCAGTGAAGCGCTTCCAGCGGAATACTCTGGGGCCAACGTCCTGACTTTC; clone_size: -; d_call: -; v_call: TRBV2; j_call: TRBJ2-6
cdr3_aa: CASSPQTSGIQETQYF; cdr3_nt: TGTGCCAGCAGCCCTCAAACTAGCGGAATACAAGAGACCCAGTACTTC; clone_size: few; d_call: TRBD2; v_call: TRBV7-9; j_call: TRBJ2-5
cdr3_aa: CASSLKPYSNQPQHF; cdr3_nt: TGTGCCAGCAGTTTGAAACCGTATAGCAATCAGCCCCAGCATTTT; clone_size: -; d_call: -; v_call: TRBV27; j_call: TRBJ1-5
cdr3_aa: CASSSAVGGSGQPQHF; cdr3_nt: TGTGCCAGCAGTTCAGCCGTAGGGGGCAGCGGGCAGCCCCAGCATTTT; clone_size: few; d_call: TRBD1; v_call: TRBV27; j_call: TRBJ1-5
cdr3_aa: CASSIIRQTGDYGYTF; cdr3_nt: TGTGCCAGTAGTATTATAAGACAGACAGGGGACTATGGCTACACCTTC; clone_size: -; d_call: TRBD1; v_call: TRBV19; j_call: TRBJ1-2
cdr3_aa: CASSFGGGGNQPQHF; cdr3_nt: TGTGCCAGCAGCTTCGGTGGGGGGGGGAACCAGCCCCAGCATTTT; clone_size: -; d_call: -; v_call: TRBV7-8; j_call: TRBJ1-5
cdr3_aa: CASSLRVGAGLSYNEQFF; cdr3_nt: TGTGCCAGCAGTTTACGGGTCGGAGCGGGGCTTTCCTACAATGAGCAGTTCTTC; clone_size: -; d_call: TRBD2; v_call: TRBV27; j_call: TRBJ2-1
cdr3_aa: CASSPSSYNSPLHF; cdr3_nt: TGTGCCAGCAGCCCCAGCTCCTATAATTCACCCCTCCACTTT; clone_size: -; d_call: -; v_call: TRBV9; j_call: TRBJ1-6
cdr3_aa: CASSQGYQYTF; cdr3_nt: TGCGCCAGCAGCCAAGGGTACCAATACACCTTC; clone_size: -; d_call: -; v_call: TRBV4-1; j_call: TRBJ1-2
cdr3_aa: CASSTRGTGNTGELFF; cdr3_nt: TGTGCCAGTAGTACCCGGGGGACAGGGAACACCGGGGAGCTGTTTTTT; clone_size: once; d_call: TRBD1; v_call: TRBV19; j_call: TRBJ2-2
cdr3_aa: CASSLERANTEAFF; cdr3_nt: TGCGCCAGCAGCTTGGAGCGGGCGAACACTGAAGCTTTCTTT; clone_size: -; d_call: -; v_call: TRBV5-1; j_call: TRBJ1-1
cdr3_aa: CATAGAPYNEQFF; cdr3_nt: TGTGCCACCGCGGGGGCGCCCTACAATGAGCAGTTCTTC; clone_size: -; d_call: -; v_call: TRBV10-3; j_call: TRBJ2-1
cdr3_aa: CASMQGARYEQYF; cdr3_nt: TGTGCCAGCATGCAGGGGGCGCGGTACGAGCAGTACTTC; clone_size: few; d_call: TRBD1; v_call: TRBV28; j_call: TRBJ2-7
cdr3_aa: CASSLRTGGDTQYF; cdr3_nt: TGCGCCAGCAGCTTGAGGACCGGGGGAGATACGCAGTATTTT; clone_size: -; d_call: -; v_call: TRBV5-1; j_call: TRBJ2-3
cdr3_aa: CATSRDEGWNEQFF; cdr3_nt: TGTGCCACCAGCAGAGACGAGGGTTGGAATGAGCAGTTCTTC; clone_size: -; d_call: -; v_call: TRBV15; j_call: TRBJ2-1
cdr3_aa: CASSRAWGDSGNTIYF; cdr3_nt: TGTGCCAGCAGCCGCGCCTGGGGGGACTCTGGAAACACCATATATTTT; clone_size: -; d_call: -; v_call: TRBV14; j_call: TRBJ1-3
cdr3_aa: CASSLRPSGAGDADTQYF; cdr3_nt: TGTGCCAGCAGCTTACGCCCAAGTGGGGCGGGAGATGCAGATACGCAGTATTTT; clone_size: -; d_call: TRBD2; v_call: TRBV7-3; j_call: TRBJ2-3
cdr3_aa: CASSIYSAPKATDTQYF; cdr3_nt: TGTGCCAGTAGTATATACTCGGCTCCTAAAGCGACAGATACGCAGTATTTT; clone_size: -; d_call: -; v_call: TRBV19; j_call: TRBJ2-3
cdr3_aa: CASSLLGGGFTEAFF; cdr3_nt: TGTGCCAGCAGCCTTCTCGGAGGAGGGTTTACTGAAGCTTTCTTT; clone_size: -; d_call: -; v_call: TRBV5-4; j_call: TRBJ1-1
cdr3_aa: CASNIASNEKLFF; cdr3_nt: TGTGCCAGCAATATTGCCAGTAATGAAAAACTGTTTTTT; clone_size: -; d_call: -; v_call: TRBV2; j_call: TRBJ1-4
cdr3_aa: CASSYSAGRIYGYTF; cdr3_nt: TGTGCCAGCAGTTACTCGGCCGGACGGATCTATGGCTACACCTTC; clone_size: once; d_call: -; v_call: TRBV6-5; j_call: TRBJ1-2
cdr3_aa: CASRPGTGGTDTQYF; cdr3_nt: TGTGCCAGCAGACCCGGGACAGGGGGCACAGATACGCAGTATTTT; clone_size: -; d_call: TRBD1; v_call: TRBV6-1; j_call: TRBJ2-3
cdr3_aa: CASSLRLAGGGFRYEQYF; cdr3_nt: TGTGCCAGCAGCTTGAGGCTAGCGGGAGGGGGCTTCCGCTACGAGCAGTACTTC; clone_size: once; d_call: TRBD2; v_call: TRBV11-2; j_call: TRBJ2-7
cdr3_aa: CASRARQGYYGYTF; cdr3_nt: TGTGCCAGCAGGGCCCGACAGGGGTACTATGGCTACACCTTC; clone_size: -; d_call: TRBD1; v_call: TRBV6-5; j_call: TRBJ1-2
cdr3_aa: CASSPRTVQRESEQYF; cdr3_nt: TGTGCCAGCAGCCCCCGGACAGTTCAGCGGGAGAGTGAGCAGTACTTC; clone_size: -; d_call: TRBD2; v_call: TRBV5-4; j_call: TRBJ2-7
cdr3_aa: CASSVRIGGYEQYF; cdr3_nt: TGTGCCAGCAGTGTCCGTATAGGGGGCTACGAGCAGTACTTC; clone_size: -; d_call: -; v_call: TRBV6-1; j_call: TRBJ2-7
cdr3_aa: CASSNGLAGVGSSYEQYF; cdr3_nt: TGTGCCAGCAGTAACGGACTAGCGGGAGTTGGGAGCTCCTACGAGCAGTACTTC; clone_size: -; d_call: TRBD2; v_call: TRBV2; j_call: TRBJ2-7
cdr3_aa: CASSQITGGSVGKNIQYF; cdr3_nt: TGCGCCAGCAGCCAAATAACAGGGGGCTCGGTAGGCAAAAACATTCAGTACTTC; clone_size: -; d_call: TRBD1; v_call: TRBV4-1; j_call: TRBJ2-4
cdr3_aa: CASSLTFSGVKPYEQFF; cdr3_nt: TGTGCCAGCAGCTTAACTTTTAGCGGGGTTAAGCCCTATGAGCAGTTCTTC; clone_size: -; d_call: TRBD2; v_call: TRBV11-2; j_call: TRBJ2-1
cdr3_aa: CASSAGTSGPYEQFF; cdr3_nt: TGTGCCAGCAGCGCCGGGACTAGCGGCCCTTATGAGCAGTTCTTC; clone_size: -; d_call: TRBD2; v_call: TRBV9; j_call: TRBJ2-1
cdr3_aa: CASHTKGGNTEAFF; cdr3_nt: TGCGCCAGCCATACGAAGGGAGGGAACACTGAAGCTTTCTTT; clone_size: -; d_call: -; v_call: TRBV5-1; j_call: TRBJ1-1
cdr3_aa: CASSLGSWRDTQYF; cdr3_nt: TGTGCCAGCAGTTTAGGGTCCTGGCGGGATACGCAGTATTTT; clone_size: -; d_call: -; v_call: TRBV27; j_call: TRBJ2-3
cdr3_aa: CATGKISTGSDLYEQYF; cdr3_nt: TGTGCCACCGGGAAAATTTCGACAGGGTCGGACCTCTACGAGCAGTACTTC; clone_size: -; d_call: -; v_call: TRBV21-1; j_call: TRBJ2-7